These 9 T cell receptor beta chains came from one sample sequenced in a study of blood T cell repertoires in COVID-19. Using immunoSEQ multiplex PCR, the repertoire was profiled, and TCRdb retains in-frame clones only, with some absent. The sample records around 330,000 clones, around 89% being singletons. Material for sequencing was PBMCs or T cells enriched from blood (not recorded which). The receptor set was obtained from a middle-aged woman who had recovered from COVID-19.

The J gene is TRBJ1-3, the V gene TRBV7-8; 7 positions agree with TRBD1. With V trimmed by 5 bases and J by 3 bases, 7 bases remained unmatched. This CDR3 is 15 amino acids long. Germline V gene data show CDR1 as SGHVS and CDR2 as FQNEAQ. In nucleotides, the CDR3 is TGTGCCAGCAGCATCATACAGGGGAGTGGAAACACCATATATTTT. This encodes CASSIIQGSGNTIYF.

The rearrangement joins TRBV29-1 to TRBJ1-2; 10 bases agree with TRBD1. There are 14 residues in the CDR3. V was pared by 3 bases and J by 5 bases, with 6 bases of the junction left unmatched. Germline CDR1 reads SQVTM; CDR2 reads ANQGSEA. Here the CDR3 reads CSVDVEGQGYGYTF. CDR3 nucleotide sequence: TGCAGCGTTGACGTAGAGGGACAGGGGTATGGCTACACCTTC.

The chain recombines TRBV6-2 or TRBV6-3 with TRBJ2-1; 10 bases align to TRBD2. This CDR3 region has 18 residues. Germline-derived CDR1 and CDR2 are MNHEY and SVGEGT. V lost 6 bases and J lost 2; bases outside the gene matches: 13. The CDR3 sequence: CASSLSGGAGMTYNEQFF. The CDR3 DNA is TGTGCCAGCAGCCTGAGCGGGGGGGCCGGAATGACCTACAATGAGCAGTTCTTC.

The chain links TRBV10-1 to TRBJ2-2, with 10 bases aligning to TRBD2. This CDR3 has 18 amino acids. With 2 bases clipped from V and 1 base from J, the junction kept 7 bases outside the gene matches. Germline V gene data show CDR1 as WNHNN and CDR2 as SYGVQD (reference sequence). The CDR3 nucleotides are TGCGCCAGCAGTGAGCTTCTAGCGGGGGTCGGGAACACCGGGGAGCTGTTTTTT. Translation: CASSELLAGVGNTGELFF.

This clone was recorded once. Here the CDR3 reads CASSFDQAIMFF. In DNA, the CDR3 is TGTGCCAGCAGTTTCGACCAGGCAATTATGTTCTTT. The chain joins TRBV12-3 or TRBV12-4 to TRBJ1-1, with D unresolved. V was trimmed by 3 bases and J by 14 bases, leaving 16 bases between them. CDR3 size: 12 residues.

The V call is TRBV18, the J call TRBJ2-5; D is possibly TRBD2 (6 bases). Germline-derived CDR1 and CDR2 are KGHSH and LQKENI. The length of the CDR3 is 16 residues. Deletions cut 3 bases from V and 4 bases from J, with 18 bases between. CDR3 residues: CASSPMGGTLSETQYF. In nucleotides, the CDR3 is TGTGCCAGCTCACCCATGGGCGGGACTCTCTCAGAGACCCAGTACTTC.

The chain employs TRBV30 and TRBJ2-2; D call uncertain. The CDR3 is 12 amino acids. Germline V gene sequence: CDR1 GTSNPN, CDR2 SVGIG (reference sequence). Trimming shortened V by 5 bases and J by 4 bases, and 8 bases separated the two germline ends. The CDR3 DNA is TGTGCCTGGGGGCAGGCCACCGGGGAGCTGTTTTTT. This gives the protein CAWGQATGELFF.

This chain joins TRBV7-9 and TRBJ1-1, with 8 nucleotides matching TRBD1. Germline V gives CDR1 SEHNR, CDR2 FQNEAQ (reference sequence). V was clipped by 5 bases and J by 5 bases; unmatched bases: 10. This CDR3 is 15 amino acids long. CDR3 residues: CASSLDRVGVTEAFF. The CDR3 DNA is TGTGCCAGCAGCCTGGACAGGGTGGGTGTGACTGAAGCTTTCTTT. Using reference TRBV7-9 and TRBJ1-1 for the parts outside the CDR3, the full variable domain is DTGVSQNPRHKITKRGQNVTFRCDPISEHNRLYWYRQTLGQGPEFLTYFQNEAQLEKSRLLSDRFSAERPKGSFSTLEIQRTEQGDSAMYLCASSLDRVGVTEAFFGQGTRLTVV.

The chain is built from TRBV19 and TRBJ1-3; tentatively, D is TRBD1 (5 bases). V was trimmed by 3 bases and J by 2 bases, leaving 11 bases between them. The CDR3 loop spans 15 amino acids. The germline CDR1 and CDR2 sequences are LNHDA and SQIVND (reference sequence). CDR3 residues: CASSIAAGPGNTIYF. In DNA, the CDR3 is TGTGCCAGTAGTATCGCGGCAGGGCCTGGAAACACCATATATTTT.